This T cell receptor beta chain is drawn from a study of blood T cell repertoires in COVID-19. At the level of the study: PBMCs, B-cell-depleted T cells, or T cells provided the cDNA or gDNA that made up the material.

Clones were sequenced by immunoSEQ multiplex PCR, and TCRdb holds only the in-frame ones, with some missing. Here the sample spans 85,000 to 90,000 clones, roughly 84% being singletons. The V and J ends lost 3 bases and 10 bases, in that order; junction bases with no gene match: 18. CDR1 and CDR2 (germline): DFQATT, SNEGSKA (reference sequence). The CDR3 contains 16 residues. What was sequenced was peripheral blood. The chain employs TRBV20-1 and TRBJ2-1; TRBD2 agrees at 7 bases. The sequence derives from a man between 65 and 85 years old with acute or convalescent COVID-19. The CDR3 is CSASSQLAATLEEQFF. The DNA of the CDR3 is TGCAGTGCTAGTTCGCAGCTAGCGGCGACACTCGAAGAGCAGTTCTTC.